These 28 T cell receptor beta chains were all obtained from the same sample, sequenced in a study of blood T cell repertoires in COVID-19. Sequencing was performed with immunoSEQ multiplex PCR; in TCRdb, only in-frame clones are kept and a portion is missing. The table shows 150,000 to 200,000 clones, with 85% to 90% occurring only once. The sequenced material came from peripheral blood. The receptors come from a man between 50 and 59 years old with acute or convalescent COVID-19.

In this sample, this clone turned up many times. The chain uses TRBV11-2 and TRBJ1-1; D gene ambiguous. Trimming stripped 1 base from V and 1 base from J, with 7 bases between. Germline CDR1 and CDR2: SGHAT and FQNNGV. This CDR3 spans 14 amino acids. The CDR3 reads CASSLVSGNTEAFF. Written as DNA, the CDR3 is TGTGCCAGCAGCTTAGTGTCAGGGAACACTGAAGCTTTCTTT.

This clone has a handful of counts. The genes are TRBV6-6 and TRBJ1-4; D is possibly TRBD1 (6 bases). Germline V lookup: CDR1 MNHNY, CDR2 SVGAGI (reference sequence). The CDR3 contains 12 residues. Trimming took off 4 bases at V and 7 bases at J, with 7 bases between the two ends. The CDR3 DNA is TGTGCCAGCAGTTCCAGGGGTGAAAAACTGTTTTTT. Its translation: CASSSRGEKLFF.

The chain joins TRBV7-9 to TRBJ1-4; D call uncertain. The CDR3 sequence is 17 residues long. The V end lost 2 bases, the J end lost 6 bases, and 19 bases lay between the germline ends. CDR1 is SEHNR and CDR2 is FQNEAQ in the germline V gene (reference sequence). CDR3 in DNA: TGTGCCAGCAGCTTACGCGGGCGCCGGCCTAGGGATGAAAAACTGTTTTTT. Translating gives CASSLRGRRPRDEKLFF.

The CDR3 region has the DNA TGTGCCAGCAGCTTAGGGACGGGAGCCGGTCAGCCCCAGCATTTT. This codes for CASSLGTGAGQPQHF. This chain connects TRBV7-9 to TRBJ1-5; unclear D gene. Germline assignment: CDR1 SEHNR and CDR2 FQNEAQ (reference sequence). V was shortened by 1 base and J by 6 bases, with 13 bases between the two germline ends. The CDR3 covers 15 residues.

J is TRBJ2-7 and V is TRBV7-9; a weak D match, TRBD1 (6 bases). V lost 1 base to trimming and J lost 2 bases, with 12 bases between them. The CDR3 is 15 amino acids. Germline CDR1 and CDR2: SEHNR and FQNEAQ (reference sequence). The CDR3 DNA follows: TGTGCCAGCAGCTTAGATGAACAGGGACCCTACGAGCAGTACGTC. As protein: CASSLDEQGPYEQYV.

The chain combines TRBV7-2 with TRBJ2-2; the D is unclear. Germline CDR1 and CDR2: SGHTA and FQGNSA. Trimming pared 1 base from V and 6 bases from J, leaving 12 bases between. The CDR3 is made up of 15 amino acids. In DNA, the CDR3 is TGTGCCAGCAGCTTAGAGTCATCTAACCCCGGGGAGCTGTTTTTT. Amino acids: CASSLESSNPGELFF.

This sequence joins TRBV9 and TRBJ2-7, with 8 bases identical to TRBD2. The ends lost 0 bases at V and 7 bases at J; junction bases unmatched: 6. The germline V gene encodes CDR1 SGDLS and CDR2 YYNGEE. This CDR3 spans 14 amino acids. The CDR3 DNA follows: TGTGCCAGCAGCGTAGATGAGCGGGAGCAGGAGCAGTACTTC. Translating gives CASSVDEREQEQYF.

Here the CDR3 DNA reads TGCGCCAGCAGCATCTCCGCCGGACAGGTTAACTATGGCTACACCTTC. This encodes CASSISAGQVNYGYTF. J is TRBJ1-2 and V is TRBV5-1; the match to TRBD1 covers 7 bases. The V segment lost 4 bases and the J segment 1 base; nucleotides outside the gene matches: 10. Per the germline V gene, CDR1 is SGHRS and CDR2 is YFSETQ. This CDR3 contains 16 residues.

V gene TRBV6-1 combines with J gene TRBJ2-6; D ambiguous. The CDR3 has 16 amino acids. V lost 2 bases to trimming and J lost 0 bases, with 8 bases between them. Germline CDR1 is MNHNS and CDR2 is SASEGT. The CDR3 nucleotides are TGTGCCAGCAGTGAACAATGGCTCTCTGGGGCCAACGTCCTGACTTTC. This translates into CASSEQWLSGANVLTF.

The CDR3 protein is CASSLQTNLNTEAFF. In DNA form, the CDR3 reads TGTGCCAGCTCACTCCAGACAAATCTAAACACTGAAGCTTTCTTT. The chain is built from TRBV18 and TRBJ1-1; no firm D call. V lost 4 bases, J lost 2 bases, and 14 bases lay in between. Germline V gene lookup returns CDR1 KGHSH and CDR2 LQKENI. This CDR3 is built from 15 residues.

The J gene is TRBJ1-1, the V gene TRBV29-1; perhaps TRBD1 as D (5 bases). The CDR3 runs to 11 residues. With 7 bases removed from V and 5 bases from J, the gap between germline ends came to 11 bases. Per the germline V gene, CDR1 is SQVTM and CDR2 is ANQGSEA. CDR3: CSAGGYTEAFF. CDR3 DNA: TGCAGCGCCGGGGGGTATACTGAAGCTTTCTTT.

The chain carries TRBV4-3 and TRBJ2-3; D possibly corresponds to TRBD2 (5 bases). The V end was cut by 0 bases, the J end by 3 bases, with 19 bases between. This CDR3 has 18 residues. The germline gives CDR1 LGHNA, CDR2 YSLEER. The CDR3 nucleotides are TGCGCCAGCAGCCAAGATTTGACGAGCGGCCTCTCAACAGATACGCAGTATTTT. It specifies CASSQDLTSGLSTDTQYF.

This clone was recorded only once. V usage is TRBV4-1 and J usage is TRBJ1-2; D ambiguous. Between the trimmed V and J ends, which lost 0 bases and 4 bases, there was a span of 9 bases. The CDR3 has 14 residues. Germline V gene sequence: CDR1 MGHRA, CDR2 YSYEKL. The CDR3, as DNA: TGCGCCAGCAGCCAAGATTTTGGCAGCTATGGCTACACCTTC. It is translated as CASSQDFGSYGYTF.

The J gene is TRBJ2-5, the V gene TRBV18, with 9 bases identical to TRBD1. Trimming took 3 bases from V and 3 from J; bases not matched to a gene: 8. Germline assignment: CDR1 KGHSH and CDR2 LQKENI. The CDR3 length is 16 residues. The CDR3 sequence: CASSPEVGDREETQYF. DNA for the CDR3: TGTGCCAGCTCACCGGAGGTAGGGGACAGGGAAGAGACCCAGTACTTC.

Details on this clone: Other DNA sequences in the same sample also yield this CDR3. The V and J genes are TRBV18 and TRBJ2-5, with TRBD1 matching over 8 bases. Trimming removed 3 bases from V and 1 base from J; junction bases left unmatched: 1. Germline V gene lookup returns CDR1 KGHSH and CDR2 LQKENI. The CDR3 is 14 residues long. DNA of the CDR3: TGTGCCAGCTCACCGGACAGGGTCCAAGAGACCCAGTACTTC. This codes for CASSPDRVQETQYF. Supplemented by reference TRBV18 and TRBJ2-5, the full variable domain reads NAGVMQNPRHLVRRRGQEARLRCSPMKGHSHVYWYRQLPEEGLKFMVYLQKENIIDESGMPKERFSAEFPKEGPSILRIQQVVRGDSAAYFCASSPDRVQETQYFGPGTRLLVL.

V and J are TRBV18 and TRBJ1-4; D gene ambiguous. CDR1 and CDR2 from the germline V gene are KGHSH and LQKENI. The CDR3 is 16 amino acids. Trimming removed 3 bases from V and 3 bases from J, with 14 bases in between. The CDR3 sequence is CASSPRPGSSNEKLFF. CDR3 nucleotide sequence: TGTGCCAGCTCACCCCGTCCGGGTTCGTCTAATGAAAAACTGTTTTTT.

The genes are TRBV18 and TRBJ2-3; TRBD1 matches 8 bases. Germline V gene sequence: CDR1 KGHSH, CDR2 LQKENI. The CDR3 consists of 16 residues. V shed 4 bases, J shed 3 bases, and the junction held 9 bases outside the gene matches. The CDR3 loop reads CASSLTSDRGTDTQYF. The CDR3 DNA reads as TGTGCCAGCTCACTTACCTCTGACAGGGGAACAGATACGCAGTATTTT.

The chain joins TRBV3-1 (or the pseudogene TRBV3-2) to TRBJ2-7; D might be TRBD2 (6 bases). This CDR3 is 13 amino acids long. Trimming cost V 1 base and J 5 bases, with 9 bases left between them. Germline-derived CDR1 and CDR2 are LGHDT and YNNKEL (reference sequence). The CDR3 sequence: CASSQAGVHEQYF. The DNA of the CDR3 is TGTGCCAGCAGCCAAGCGGGAGTTCACGAGCAGTACTTC.

The chain carries TRBV4-1 and TRBJ2-5, with D uncertain. Germline values: CDR1 MGHRA, CDR2 YSYEKL. This CDR3 is built from 15 residues. The V end was cut by 2 bases, the J end by 4 bases, with 14 bases between. CDR3 sequence reads: CASSQIARPGETQYF. In DNA, the CDR3 is TGCGCCAGCAGCCAAATCGCTAGGCCTGGAGAGACCCAGTACTTC.

The chain has TRBV6-5 and TRBJ2-7, with D unclear. Germline V gene sequence: CDR1 MNHEY, CDR2 SVGAGI. The CDR3 contains 14 residues. Trimming stripped 0 bases from V and 2 bases from J, with 8 bases between. The CDR3 DNA reads TGTGCCAGCAGTTACTCGGCAGGTACCTACGAGCAGTACGTC. Translating it yields CASSYSAGTYEQYV.

V gene TRBV9 combines with J gene TRBJ2-2; 13 nucleotides line up with TRBD2. Germline CDR1 and CDR2: SGDLS and YYNGEE. J was trimmed by 3 bases and V by 3 bases; bases with no gene match: 11. The CDR3 sequence is 19 residues long. CDR3 in DNA: TGTGCCAGCAGCGCAGCGAGACTAGCGGGGGGACGTGACACCGGGGAGCTGTTTTTT. Protein: CASSAARLAGGRDTGELFF.

The chain couples TRBV27 to TRBJ1-2, with 8 positions matching TRBD1. Germline CDR1 reads MNHEY; CDR2 reads SMNVEV (reference sequence). V was pared by 5 bases and J by 3 bases, with 8 bases of the junction left unmatched. The CDR3 has 15 amino acids. CDR3 bases: TGTGCCAGCAGTCCCCGACAGGGGCGAGACTATGGCTACACCTTC. Translating gives CASSPRQGRDYGYTF.

Only one count was recorded for this clone. V gene TRBV12-3 or TRBV12-4 combines with J gene TRBJ1-2; 7 bases agree with TRBD1. There are 13 residues in the CDR3. The trim removed 6 bases at V and 7 bases at J, leaving 8 bases unmatched. CDR3 nucleotide sequence: TGTGCCAGCAGCCGAAGACAGGGTGTTGGCTACACCTTC. It yields the protein CASSRRQGVGYTF.

V gene TRBV10-3 combines with J gene TRBJ2-2, with D uncertain. CDR1 is ENHRY, CDR2 SYGVKD, per germline. Deletions cut 7 bases from V and 3 bases from J, with 9 bases between. The length of the CDR3 is 13 residues. CDR3 DNA sequence: TGTGCCATCAATTTTATCGACACCGGGGAGCTGTTTTTT. Its translation is CAINFIDTGELFF.

V is TRBV4-1 and J is TRBJ2-1; TRBD2 matches 7 bases. CDR1 MGHRA and CDR2 YSYEKL come from the germline V gene. After removal of 4 bases from V and 0 bases from J, the junction contained 3 bases not matched to a gene. The CDR3 has 15 amino acids. CDR3 bases: TGCGCCAGCAGCCCGCTAGCGGTCTCCTACAATGAGCAGTTCTTC. It yields the protein CASSPLAVSYNEQFF.

The V call is TRBV28, the J call TRBJ1-1; D possibly corresponds to TRBD1 (6 bases). The CDR3 sequence is 17 residues long. Trimming shortened V by 5 bases and J by 2 bases, and 21 bases separated the two germline ends. The V gene's germline CDR1 is MDHEN and CDR2 SYDVKM. DNA for the CDR3: TGTGCCAGCAGTATACCGCAGATCTTGGGGACAAACACTGAAGCTTTCTTT. It specifies CASSIPQILGTNTEAFF. The full variable domain, completed using reference TRBV28 and TRBJ1-1, is DVKVTQSSRYLVKRTGEKVFLECVQDMDHENMFWYRQDPGLGLRLIYFSYDVKMKEKGDIPEGYSVSREKKERFSLILESASTNQTSMYLCASSIPQILGTNTEAFFGQGTRLTVV.

J is TRBJ2-7 and V is TRBV4-1, with 10 bases fitting TRBD2. Germline V gene lookup returns CDR1 MGHRA and CDR2 YSYEKL. Trimming at V came to 0 bases and at J to 4 bases, leaving 6 bases not matched to a gene. CDR3 length: 16 residues. In DNA, the CDR3 is TGCGCCAGCAGCCAAGAAGTCCCTAGCGGGAGTTACGAGCAGTACTTC. This translates into CASSQEVPSGSYEQYF.

This clone appeared a single time. This chain uses TRBV6-6 with TRBJ2-1; D is undetermined. The CDR3 has 12 amino acids. V dropped 3 bases and J dropped 10 bases, with 10 bases sitting between them. The germline CDR1 and CDR2 sequences are MNHNY and SVGAGI (reference sequence). The chain's CDR3 is CASSYPSGEQFF. CDR3 bases: TGTGCCAGCAGTTATCCTTCCGGGGAGCAGTTCTTC.